This T cell receptor (beta chain) was captured in a study of identical twins. This clonotype was picked up a small number of times. The antigen remains undetermined. Overall study results and limits: The study found weaker excess twin sharing in beta out-of-frame sequences.

TCRdb passed the 5' RACE reads through MiXCR, listing each CDR3 protein once. The sample has 450,000 or so distinct CDR3 sequences, about 14% seen once; the top ten hold around 0.57%. V was pared by 1 base and J by 4 bases, with 10 bases between. Per germline, CDR1 SEHNR and CDR2 FQNEAQ (reference sequence). The CDR3 consists of 14 residues. These data also featured in a second study, about yellow fever vaccine responses in identical twins. From that paper: On the reported evidence, twins' vaccine T cell responses seemed partly convergent and partly personalized.

The clonotype originates from a woman aged 18-29 years in good health. V is TRBV7-9 and J is TRBJ1-1, with D hard to call. The sample comprised CD4+ T cells sorted from blood. CDR3 loop: CASSLEGSSTEAFF. CDR3 in DNA: TGTGCCAGCAGCTTAGAAGGCAGTAGCACTGAAGCTTTCTTT. The whole variable domain, remainder taken from reference TRBV7-9 and TRBJ1-1, is DTGVSQNPRHKITKRGQNVTFRCDPISEHNRLYWYRQTLGQGPEFLTYFQNEAQLEKSRLLSDRFSAERPKGSFSTLEIQRTEQGDSAMYLCASSLEGSSTEAFFGQGTRLTVV.